The rows below give T cell receptor beta chains drawn from one sample of a study of neurological immune-mediated disorders. In TCRdb, the 5' RACE reads were re-called with MiXCR into one record per CDR3 protein. In the table there are 55,000 to 70,000 distinct CDR3 sequences, over 8.5% of which are singletons. Sequencing input: PBMCs. The receptor source for this set is a male donor with HTLV-1-associated myelopathy (HAM/TSP). CDR3s include the opening cysteine and the closing phenylalanine or tryptophan. A D gene is named only where the DNA matches it firmly. Some rows mark clone size as missing; the rest say once, few, many or name a class of expanded clone.

V gene: TRBV7-2
J gene: TRBJ1-1
clone size: many
D gene: NA
CDR3 DNA: TGTGCCAGCAGCCCGAATCAGAACACTGAAGCTTTCTTT
CDR3 protein: CASSPNQNTEAFF

V gene: TRBV5-1
J gene: TRBJ2-6
clone size: many
D gene: NA
CDR3 DNA: TGCGCCAGCAGCCTGGGCGGTCTCTCTGGGGCCAACGTCCTGACTTTC
CDR3 protein: CASSLGGLSGANVLTF

V gene: TRBV9
J gene: TRBJ2-3
clone size: NA
D gene: NA
CDR3 DNA: TGTGCCGGCAGCGTAGGGACACATAGCTCAGATACGCAGTATTTT
CDR3 protein: CAGSVGTHSSDTQYF

V gene: TRBV6-2/TRBV6-3
J gene: TRBJ1-5
clone size: NA
D gene: NA
CDR3 DNA: TGTGCCAGCCACCTTAGGAGCAATCAGCCCCAGCATTTT
CDR3 protein: CASHLRSNQPQHF

V gene: TRBV5-1
J gene: TRBJ2-7
clone size: many
D gene: NA
CDR3 DNA: TGCGCCAGCAGCTCAACCCCTGGGGACTACGAGCAGTACTTC
CDR3 protein: CASSSTPGDYEQYF

V gene: TRBV20-1
J gene: TRBJ1-5
clone size: many
D gene: NA
CDR3 DNA: TGCAGTGCTTCCCAGGGAGATCAGCCCCAGCATTTT
CDR3 protein: CSASQGDQPQHF

V gene: TRBV7-2
J gene: TRBJ1-5
clone size: many
D gene: NA
CDR3 DNA: TGTGCCAGCAGCCCCCCCTTCGGGGTGAAAGGGCAGCCCCAGCATTTT
CDR3 protein: CASSPPFGVKGQPQHF

V gene: TRBV3-1
J gene: TRBJ2-1
clone size: many
D gene: NA
CDR3 DNA: TGTGCCAGCAGCCAACCTTCCTCCTACAATGAGCAGTTCTTC
CDR3 protein: CASSQPSSYNEQFF

V gene: TRBV3-1
J gene: TRBJ2-2
clone size: many
D gene: NA
CDR3 DNA: TGTGCCAGCAGCCAAGTATTAACGAACACCGGGGAGCTGTTTTTT
CDR3 protein: CASSQVLTNTGELFF

V gene: TRBV7-9
J gene: TRBJ1-1
clone size: many
D gene: NA
CDR3 DNA: TGTGCCAGCAGCCCACGTACGGGGAATACTGAAGCTTTCTTT
CDR3 protein: CASSPRTGNTEAFF

V gene: TRBV5-1
J gene: TRBJ2-2
clone size: many
D gene: TRBD2
CDR3 DNA: TGCGCCAGCAGCTCTGGGAGGGGAGAGTCCGGGGAGCTGTTTTTT
CDR3 protein: CASSSGRGESGELFF

V gene: TRBV7-3
J gene: TRBJ1-5
clone size: many
D gene: NA
CDR3 DNA: TGTGCCAGCAGCTCCGAGTGGTCAGGGGATCAGCCCCAGCATTTT
CDR3 protein: CASSSEWSGDQPQHF

V gene: TRBV14
J gene: TRBJ1-5
clone size: many
D gene: NA
CDR3 DNA: TGTGCCAGCTCCCGGGGCTTCAATCAGCCCCAGCATTTT
CDR3 protein: CASSRGFNQPQHF

V gene: TRBV29-1
J gene: TRBJ2-1
clone size: many
D gene: NA
CDR3 DNA: TGCAGCGCCGGTAGGCTAGGCTACAATGAGCAGTTCTTC
CDR3 protein: CSAGRLGYNEQFF

V gene: TRBV7-2
J gene: TRBJ1-6
clone size: many
D gene: NA
CDR3 DNA: TGTGCCAGCAGCTTGGTGACCGGTTCACCCCTCCACTTT
CDR3 protein: CASSLVTGSPLHF

V gene: TRBV7-2
J gene: TRBJ2-3
clone size: many
D gene: TRBD1
CDR3 DNA: TGTGCCGCCGGAGGCAGGGGGCGAGGAGCAGATACGCAGTATTTT
CDR3 protein: CAAGGRGRGADTQYF

V gene: TRBV3-1
J gene: TRBJ2-7
clone size: NA
D gene: NA
CDR3 DNA: TGTGCCAGCAGCCAGGGGACGATCCTGTCCGAGCAGTACTTC
CDR3 protein: CASSQGTILSEQYF

V gene: TRBV4-3
J gene: TRBJ1-5
clone size: NA
D gene: TRBD1
CDR3 DNA: TGCGCCAGCAGCCAAGGGGACAGGGCCCTAAATCAGCCCCAGCATTTT
CDR3 protein: CASSQGDRALNQPQHF

V gene: TRBV12-3/TRBV12-4
J gene: TRBJ2-5
clone size: many
D gene: NA
CDR3 DNA: TGTGCCAGCAGTTTAGGGTCGGAGACCCAGTACTTC
CDR3 protein: CASSLGSETQYF

V gene: TRBV12-3/TRBV12-4
J gene: TRBJ1-6
clone size: many
D gene: NA
CDR3 DNA: TGTGCCAGCAGTTTTACAGGGAGATCACCCCTCCACTTT
CDR3 protein: CASSFTGRSPLHF

V gene: TRBV20-1
J gene: TRBJ1-3
clone size: many
D gene: TRBD1
CDR3 DNA: TGCAGTGCTAAGGGACAGGGGGGAAACACCATATATTTT
CDR3 protein: CSAKGQGGNTIYF

V gene: TRBV7-9
J gene: TRBJ1-2
clone size: NA
D gene: NA
CDR3 DNA: TGTGCCAGCAGCTCCCAGACGGGAAACTATGGCTACACCTTC
CDR3 protein: CASSSQTGNYGYTF

V gene: TRBV27
J gene: TRBJ2-3
clone size: many
D gene: NA
CDR3 DNA: TGTGCCAGCAACCGGGGGCCGAGCACAGATACGCAGTATTTT
CDR3 protein: CASNRGPSTDTQYF

V gene: TRBV10-3
J gene: TRBJ1-4
clone size: many
D gene: NA
CDR3 DNA: TGTGCCATCAGTTCGGGAACAACTGGCGGAGATGAAAAACTGTTTTTT
CDR3 protein: CAISSGTTGGDEKLFF

V gene: TRBV7-6
J gene: TRBJ1-1
clone size: many
D gene: TRBD1
CDR3 DNA: TGTGCCAGCAGCGCCACGGGACAGGGGTCCACTGAAGCTTTCTTT
CDR3 protein: CASSATGQGSTEAFF

V gene: TRBV4-1
J gene: TRBJ2-4
clone size: NA
D gene: NA
CDR3 DNA: TGCGCCAGCAGCCCCCTGGAAGACCTAGCCAAAAACATTCAGTACTTC
CDR3 protein: CASSPLEDLAKNIQYF

V gene: TRBV5-5
J gene: TRBJ1-1
clone size: many
D gene: NA
CDR3 DNA: TGTGCCAGCATCAAGACAGGGAACACTGAAGCTTTCTTT
CDR3 protein: CASIKTGNTEAFF

V gene: TRBV6-5
J gene: TRBJ2-7
clone size: many
D gene: NA
CDR3 DNA: TGTGCCAGCCCGGGGGGACACCGGGCCCACGAGCAGTACTTC
CDR3 protein: CASPGGHRAHEQYF

V gene: TRBV11-3
J gene: TRBJ2-2
clone size: few
D gene: TRBD2
CDR3 DNA: TGTGCCAGCAGCTTAGGACTAGCGGGCGACACCGGGGAGCTGTTTTTT
CDR3 protein: CASSLGLAGDTGELFF

V gene: TRBV15
J gene: TRBJ1-1
clone size: NA
D gene: NA
CDR3 DNA: TGTGCCACCAGCAGAGGCTGGTGCAGGGGGAACACTGAAGCTTTCTTT
CDR3 protein: CATSRGWCRGNTEAFF

V gene: TRBV29-1
J gene: TRBJ1-1
clone size: once
D gene: NA
CDR3 DNA: TGCAGCGTTGAAGACGGATTCGGCTTTCCGAACACTGAAGCTTTCTTT
CDR3 protein: CSVEDGFGFPNTEAFF

V gene: TRBV10-1
J gene: TRBJ2-7
clone size: NA
D gene: NA
CDR3 DNA: TGCGCCAGCAGTGAGTCGCATCTAGGCTACGAGCAGTACTTC
CDR3 protein: CASSESHLGYEQYF

V gene: TRBV5-4
J gene: TRBJ2-7
clone size: many
D gene: NA
CDR3 DNA: TGTGCCAGCAGCTCCCACGGACAGATCATCTCCTACGAGCAGTACTTC
CDR3 protein: CASSSHGQIISYEQYF

V gene: TRBV3-1
J gene: TRBJ1-2
clone size: many
D gene: NA
CDR3 DNA: TGTGCCAGCAGCCAAGGGACGGGGGATGGCTACACCTTC
CDR3 protein: CASSQGTGDGYTF

V gene: TRBV5-1
J gene: TRBJ2-7
clone size: many
D gene: NA
CDR3 DNA: TGCGCCAGCAGCTCTCAAACGAGGGGCCCCTACGAGCAGTACTTC
CDR3 protein: CASSSQTRGPYEQYF

V gene: TRBV20-1
J gene: TRBJ2-3
clone size: many
D gene: TRBD2
CDR3 DNA: TGCAGTGCTAGAGATCCTTCAGCTAGCGGGGGCACAGATACGCAGTATTTT
CDR3 protein: CSARDPSASGGTDTQYF

V gene: TRBV4-3
J gene: TRBJ1-3
clone size: many
D gene: NA
CDR3 DNA: TGCGCCAGCAGCCAAGCCGCCTCTGGAAACACCATATATTTT
CDR3 protein: CASSQAASGNTIYF

V gene: TRBV7-3
J gene: TRBJ2-5
clone size: many
D gene: NA
CDR3 DNA: TGTGCCAGCAGCTTAAGGTCGCAAGAGACCCAGTACTTC
CDR3 protein: CASSLRSQETQYF

V gene: TRBV5-6
J gene: TRBJ2-5
clone size: NA
D gene: NA
CDR3 DNA: TGTGCCAGCAGCTTGGGTCATGGTCAAGAGACCCAGTACTTC
CDR3 protein: CASSLGHGQETQYF

V gene: TRBV27
J gene: TRBJ2-7
clone size: many
D gene: NA
CDR3 DNA: TGTGCCAGCAGTTCTCCCCCAGGGACACCCTTGGATGGGCAGTACTTC
CDR3 protein: CASSSPPGTPLDGQYF